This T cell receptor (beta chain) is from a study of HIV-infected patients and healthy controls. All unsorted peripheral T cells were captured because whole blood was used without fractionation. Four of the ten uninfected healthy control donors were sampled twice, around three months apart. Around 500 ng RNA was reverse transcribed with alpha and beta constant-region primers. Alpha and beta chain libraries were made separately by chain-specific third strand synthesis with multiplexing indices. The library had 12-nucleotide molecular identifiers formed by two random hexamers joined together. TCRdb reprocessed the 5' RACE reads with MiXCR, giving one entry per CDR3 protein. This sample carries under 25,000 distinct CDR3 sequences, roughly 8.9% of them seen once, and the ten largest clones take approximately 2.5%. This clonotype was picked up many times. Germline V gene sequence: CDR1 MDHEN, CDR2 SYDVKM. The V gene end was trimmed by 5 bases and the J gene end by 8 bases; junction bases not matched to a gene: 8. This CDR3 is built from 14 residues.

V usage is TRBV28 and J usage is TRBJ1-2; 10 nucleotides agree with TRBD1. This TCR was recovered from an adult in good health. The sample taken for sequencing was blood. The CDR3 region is CASSGTGAVRGYTF. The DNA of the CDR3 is TGTGCCAGCAGTGGGACAGGGGCAGTAAGGGGCTACACCTTC.